This passage covers 5 T cell receptor beta chains from one sample sequenced in a study of glioma-infiltrating T cells. The iRepertoire nested amplicon-rescue multiplex PCR amplified TCR alpha and beta CDR3s from RNA. TCRdb re-called the multiplex PCR reads with MiXCR, one entry per CDR3 protein. In the table there are about 22,000 distinct CDR3 sequences, about 22% of which are singletons. Input material: glioma tissue, nonneoplastic brain tissue, or PBMCs (not recorded which). The receptors originated from a human donor with low-grade glioma or glioblastoma, undergoing nonglioma brain surgery, or in good health (not recorded which).

This clonotype was observed many times. V is TRBV4-1 and J is TRBJ2-7; TRBD1 agrees at 7 bases. Germline lookup yields CDR1 MGHRA and CDR2 YSYEKL. This CDR3 has 16 residues. The junction had 9 bases not matched to a gene; V was cut back by 0 bases and J by 4 bases. CDR3: CASSQDDRDRGYEQYF. The CDR3 bases are TGCGCCAGCAGCCAAGATGACCGGGACAGAGGTTACGAGCAGTACTTC.

Note on this clonotype: With a much larger clone just one base away, this may be a read error. The genes are TRBV28 and TRBJ1-2; TRBD1 matches 9 bases. This CDR3 spans 15 amino acids. Germline values: CDR1 MDHEN, CDR2 SYDVKM. J lost 5 bases, V lost 5 bases, and 9 bases had no gene match. CDR3: CASSGQGSQSYGYTF. As DNA, the CDR3 is TGTGCCAGCAGTGGACAGGGGTCCCAAAGTTATGGCTACACCTTC.

This chain uses TRBV5-4 with TRBJ1-2; D call uncertain. The V end lost 7 bases, the J end lost 5 bases, and 12 bases lay between the germline ends. The CDR3 runs 12 residues. Per the germline V gene, CDR1 is SGHNT and CDR2 is YYREEE (reference sequence). The CDR3 DNA reads TGTGCCAGCGGCTCAAGTGGGTATGGCTACACCTTC. This translates into CASGSSGYGYTF.

Note on this clonotype: A read error is possible here, since a much larger clone lies one base away. The V call is TRBV6-2 or TRBV6-3, the J call TRBJ2-1, with no clear D. Per the germline V gene, CDR1 is MNHEY and CDR2 is SVGEGT. The CDR3 extends over 15 amino acids. CDR3 nucleotides: TGTGCCACCAGTGACCCAGTTAGCTCCTACAATGAGAAGTTCTTC. This translates into CATSDPVSSYNEKFF.

Of note for this clonotype: The missing conserved phenylalanine or tryptophan at the end of this CDR3 makes a read error likely. The DNA is left out, because the CDR3 cannot be placed on it with certainty; the CDR3 is given as TCRdb lists it. J is TRBJ1-2 and V is TRBV19; TRBD1 is the table's D call and was not checked against the DNA. Germline lookup yields CDR1 LNHDA and CDR2 SQIVND (reference sequence). The CDR3 sequence runs 11 residues, both termini included. CDR3 residues: CASIGTVGYTC.